A selection of T cell receptor beta chains follows, all from one sample in a study of T-cell reconstitution after alpha-beta-depleted transplantation in children. TCRdb analysed the PCR reads with MiXCR anew, one entry per CDR3 protein. The sample shows nearly 350,000 distinct CDR3 sequences, roughly 15% of them seen only once. The sequences come from PBMCs, mostly from graft donor cells, collected 360 days after TCRalphabeta/CD19-depleted stem cell transplant. The receptors come from a male patient aged 2-15 years who had a stem cell transplant for acute lymphoblastic leukemia, so the T cells may come from the graft donor. CDR3s include the opening cysteine and the closing phenylalanine or tryptophan. Each record gives: D gene, J gene, clone size, V gene, CDR3 DNA, CDR3 protein. D genes are given only for firm matches. Some rows mark clone size as missing; the rest say once, few, many or name a class of expanded clone.

D gene: -; J gene: TRBJ1-2; clone size: few; V gene: TRBV11-2; CDR3 DNA: TGTGCCAGCAGCCTCAAAAACTATGGCTACACCTTC; CDR3 protein: CASSLKNYGYTF
D gene: TRBD2; J gene: TRBJ2-1; clone size: -; V gene: TRBV28; CDR3 DNA: TGTGCCAGCAGTTCTACTACTAGCGGGAGAAGGAATGAGCAGTTCTTC; CDR3 protein: CASSSTTSGRRNEQFF
D gene: -; J gene: TRBJ2-1; clone size: -; V gene: TRBV4-1; CDR3 DNA: TGCGCCAGCAGCCAAGTCGCTAGTGGAGATGAGCAGTTCTTC; CDR3 protein: CASSQVASGDEQFF
D gene: TRBD2; J gene: TRBJ2-3; clone size: -; V gene: TRBV20-1; CDR3 DNA: TGCAGTGCTAGGATCCTAGCGGGAAACACAGATACGCAGTATTTT; CDR3 protein: CSARILAGNTDTQYF
D gene: TRBD2; J gene: TRBJ2-7; clone size: many; V gene: TRBV27; CDR3 DNA: TGTGCCAGCAGACCCGGGACTAGCCTCCCGCCCTACGAGTGGCAGTACTTC; CDR3 protein: CASRPGTSLPPYEWQYF
D gene: -; J gene: TRBJ2-5; clone size: many; V gene: TRBV7-3; CDR3 DNA: TGTGCCAGCAGCCACTCCGGACTTTTCCAAGAGACCCAGTACTTC; CDR3 protein: CASSHSGLFQETQYF
D gene: TRBD1; J gene: TRBJ2-7; clone size: few; V gene: TRBV5-1; CDR3 DNA: TGCGCCAGCAGCTTGGGAGGGGACAGTCGGAACTTC; CDR3 protein: CASSLGGDSRNF
D gene: -; J gene: TRBJ2-5; clone size: -; V gene: TRBV5-1; CDR3 DNA: TGCGCCAGCAGTACCCCACCAGAGACCCAGTACTTC; CDR3 protein: CASSTPPETQYF
D gene: -; J gene: TRBJ2-3; clone size: -; V gene: TRBV20-1; CDR3 DNA: TGCAGTGCTACGACGAGCATCCCAGATACGCAGTATTTT; CDR3 protein: CSATTSIPDTQYF
D gene: -; J gene: TRBJ2-5; clone size: many; V gene: TRBV25-1; CDR3 DNA: TGTGCCAGCAGTGAAAGCGGCGGGGCCCAGGAGACCCAGTACTTC; CDR3 protein: CASSESGGAQETQYF
D gene: -; J gene: TRBJ1-1; clone size: -; V gene: TRBV18; CDR3 DNA: TGTGCCAGCTCACCCATGGGGAGTTGGACTGAAGCTTTCTTT; CDR3 protein: CASSPMGSWTEAFF
D gene: TRBD2; J gene: TRBJ2-5; clone size: -; V gene: TRBV3-1; CDR3 DNA: TGTGCCAGCAGCCTGCGACTAGCGGGGATAGAGACCCAGTACTTC; CDR3 protein: CASSLRLAGIETQYF
D gene: -; J gene: TRBJ2-3; clone size: -; V gene: TRBV29-1; CDR3 DNA: TGCAGCCCAGTTGTGGCGGGAACAGATACGCAGTATTTT; CDR3 protein: CSPVVAGTDTQYF
D gene: TRBD1; J gene: TRBJ2-1; clone size: few; V gene: TRBV5-8; CDR3 DNA: TGTGCCAGCAGTTCCCCCGGGACAGGGTATGAGCAGTTCTTC; CDR3 protein: CASSSPGTGYEQFF
D gene: -; J gene: TRBJ2-3; clone size: -; V gene: TRBV9; CDR3 DNA: TGTGCCAGCTCTCAGTATTGGGGGCGAGGGAGAGATACGCAGTATTTT; CDR3 protein: CASSQYWGRGRDTQYF
D gene: -; J gene: TRBJ1-1; clone size: few; V gene: TRBV11-2; CDR3 DNA: TGTGCCAGCAGCTTAGCAATGGGGGTCAACACTGAAGCTTTCTTT; CDR3 protein: CASSLAMGVNTEAFF
D gene: -; J gene: TRBJ2-5; clone size: few; V gene: TRBV29-1; CDR3 DNA: TGCAGCGGCAGGACCGAGACCCAGTACTTC; CDR3 protein: CSGRTETQYF
D gene: TRBD2; J gene: TRBJ2-4; clone size: -; V gene: TRBV5-1; CDR3 DNA: TGCGCCAGCAGCCCCGCACTAGCGGGAGGGCCTGTGGACATTCAGTACTTC; CDR3 protein: CASSPALAGGPVDIQYF
D gene: -; J gene: TRBJ2-7; clone size: -; V gene: TRBV12-3/TRBV12-4; CDR3 DNA: TGTGCCAGCACCTTAGGAGGGATAGATTACGAGCAGTACTTC; CDR3 protein: CASTLGGIDYEQYF
D gene: TRBD2; J gene: TRBJ2-3; clone size: -; V gene: TRBV24-1; CDR3 DNA: TGTGCCACCAGTGAAAATAGCGGGAGAGGAGATACGCAGTATTTT; CDR3 protein: CATSENSGRGDTQYF
D gene: -; J gene: TRBJ2-3; clone size: many; V gene: TRBV7-6; CDR3 DNA: TGTGCCAGCAGCTACACAGATACGCAGTATTTT; CDR3 protein: CASSYTDTQYF
D gene: -; J gene: TRBJ2-7; clone size: few; V gene: TRBV7-9; CDR3 DNA: TGTGCCAGCAGCTTAGTCTGGGGGTACGAGCAGTACTTC; CDR3 protein: CASSLVWGYEQYF
D gene: -; J gene: TRBJ1-1; clone size: few; V gene: TRBV7-9; CDR3 DNA: TGTGCCAGCAGCTTAGAGGCCGGGACTGAAGCTTTCTTT; CDR3 protein: CASSLEAGTEAFF
D gene: -; J gene: TRBJ2-7; clone size: few; V gene: TRBV20-1; CDR3 DNA: TGCAGTGCTAGAACTCCCTGGTACTACGAGCAGTACTTC; CDR3 protein: CSARTPWYYEQYF
D gene: -; J gene: TRBJ1-5; clone size: few; V gene: TRBV6-2/TRBV6-3; CDR3 DNA: TGTGCCAGCAGGGGATATAGCAATCAGCCCCAGCATTTT; CDR3 protein: CASRGYSNQPQHF
D gene: -; J gene: TRBJ1-1; clone size: many; V gene: TRBV18; CDR3 DNA: TGTGCCAGCTCACCACTGGGAACCTCCTCGGGGGGCACTGAAGCTTTCTTT; CDR3 protein: CASSPLGTSSGGTEAFF
D gene: -; J gene: TRBJ2-3; clone size: -; V gene: TRBV5-1; CDR3 DNA: TGCGCCAGCGGTGGGGCAAAGCTAGATACGCAGTATTTT; CDR3 protein: CASGGAKLDTQYF
D gene: -; J gene: TRBJ1-1; clone size: -; V gene: TRBV19; CDR3 DNA: TGTGCCAGTAGCCTCGTGCAGGCGGGCACTGAAGCTTTCTTT; CDR3 protein: CASSLVQAGTEAFF
D gene: TRBD2; J gene: TRBJ2-2; clone size: few; V gene: TRBV15; CDR3 DNA: TGTGCCACCAGCAGAGATCTAGCGGTTCAACGGGCGCTGTTTTTT; CDR3 protein: CATSRDLAVQRALFF
D gene: -; J gene: TRBJ2-1; clone size: many; V gene: TRBV12-3/TRBV12-4; CDR3 DNA: TGTGCCAGCAGTTTATCAAGTTTACGGTACAATGAGCAGTTCTTC; CDR3 protein: CASSLSSLRYNEQFF
D gene: -; J gene: TRBJ2-3; clone size: -; V gene: TRBV25-1; CDR3 DNA: TGTGCCAGCAGTGAATATTTTGCAGGCACAGATACGCAGTATTTT; CDR3 protein: CASSEYFAGTDTQYF
D gene: TRBD2; J gene: TRBJ2-7; clone size: few; V gene: TRBV25-1; CDR3 DNA: TGTGCCAGCAGTGAATACATAGCGGGACGCCTTTACGAGCAGTACTTC; CDR3 protein: CASSEYIAGRLYEQYF
D gene: TRBD1; J gene: TRBJ2-2; clone size: few; V gene: TRBV6-5; CDR3 DNA: TGTGCCAGCAGTTTGCCGACAGGGTACACCGGGGAGCTGTTTTTT; CDR3 protein: CASSLPTGYTGELFF
D gene: -; J gene: TRBJ2-5; clone size: -; V gene: TRBV28; CDR3 DNA: TGTGCCAGCAGTCCCGAGCGGCCCCAAGAGACCCAGTACTTC; CDR3 protein: CASSPERPQETQYF
D gene: -; J gene: TRBJ2-7; clone size: -; V gene: TRBV2; CDR3 DNA: TGTGCCAGCAGCTCCGGGACGCCGAGGGAGCAGTACTTC; CDR3 protein: CASSSGTPREQYF
D gene: -; J gene: TRBJ2-7; clone size: -; V gene: TRBV6-2/TRBV6-3; CDR3 DNA: TGTGCCAGCAGTCAAAGCGGACGTAACTCCTACGAGCAGTACTTC; CDR3 protein: CASSQSGRNSYEQYF
D gene: -; J gene: TRBJ2-6; clone size: many; V gene: TRBV27; CDR3 DNA: TGTGCCAGCAGTCTTCGGGGGGCTAGGGCCAACGTCCTGACTTTC; CDR3 protein: CASSLRGARANVLTF
D gene: TRBD2; J gene: TRBJ2-7; clone size: -; V gene: TRBV4-3; CDR3 DNA: TGCGCCAGCAGCCAAGATTCGACTAGCGGGAGGAGTCAGTACTTC; CDR3 protein: CASSQDSTSGRSQYF
D gene: TRBD1; J gene: TRBJ2-7; clone size: few; V gene: TRBV7-2; CDR3 DNA: TGTGCCAGCAGCAATTGGGCGACAGGGGCTAGCGAGCAGTACTTC; CDR3 protein: CASSNWATGASEQYF
D gene: TRBD2; J gene: TRBJ2-7; clone size: many; V gene: TRBV12-3/TRBV12-4; CDR3 DNA: TGTGCCAGCAGTTCCCCTAGGGCTAGCGGGACGTATGAGCAGTACTTC; CDR3 protein: CASSSPRASGTYEQYF
D gene: TRBD2; J gene: TRBJ2-2; clone size: many; V gene: TRBV20-1; CDR3 DNA: TGCAGCGCCTCACTAGCGATCGCCGGGGAGCTGTTTTTT; CDR3 protein: CSASLAIAGELFF